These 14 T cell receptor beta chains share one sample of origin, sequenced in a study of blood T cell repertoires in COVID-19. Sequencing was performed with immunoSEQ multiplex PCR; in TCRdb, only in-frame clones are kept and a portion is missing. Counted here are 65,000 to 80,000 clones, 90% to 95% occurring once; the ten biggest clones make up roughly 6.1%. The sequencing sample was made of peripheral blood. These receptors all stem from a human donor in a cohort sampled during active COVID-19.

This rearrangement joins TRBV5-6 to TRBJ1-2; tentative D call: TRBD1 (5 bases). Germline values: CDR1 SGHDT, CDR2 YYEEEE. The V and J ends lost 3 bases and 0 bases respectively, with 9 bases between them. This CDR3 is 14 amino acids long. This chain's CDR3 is CASSSGTPNYGYTF. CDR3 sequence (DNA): TGTGCCAGCAGCTCGGGGACTCCTAACTATGGCTACACCTTC.

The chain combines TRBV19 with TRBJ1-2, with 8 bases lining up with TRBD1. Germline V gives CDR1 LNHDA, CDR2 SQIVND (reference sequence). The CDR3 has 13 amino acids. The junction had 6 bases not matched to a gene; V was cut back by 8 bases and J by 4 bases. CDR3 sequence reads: CASGHRGIYGYTF. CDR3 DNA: TGTGCCAGTGGTCACAGGGGGATCTATGGCTACACCTTC. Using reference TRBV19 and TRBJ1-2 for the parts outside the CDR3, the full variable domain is DGGITQSPKYLFRKEGQNVTLSCEQNLNHDAMYWYRQDPGQGLRLIYYSQIVNDFQKGDIAEGYSVSREKKESFPLTVTSAQKNPTAFYLCASGHRGIYGYTFGSGTRLTVV.

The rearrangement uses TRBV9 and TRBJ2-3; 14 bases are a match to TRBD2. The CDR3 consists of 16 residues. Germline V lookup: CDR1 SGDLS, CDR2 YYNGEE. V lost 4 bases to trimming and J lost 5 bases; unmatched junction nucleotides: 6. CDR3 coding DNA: TGTGCCAGCAGCACCGGGACTAGCGGGGGCGGAGATACGCAGTATTTT. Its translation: CASSTGTSGGGDTQYF. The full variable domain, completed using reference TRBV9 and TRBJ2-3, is DSGVTQTPKHLITATGQRVTLRCSPRSGDLSVYWYQQSLDQGLQFLIQYYNGEERAKGNILERFSAQQFPDLHSELNLSSLELGDSALYFCASSTGTSGGGDTQYFGPGTRLTVL.

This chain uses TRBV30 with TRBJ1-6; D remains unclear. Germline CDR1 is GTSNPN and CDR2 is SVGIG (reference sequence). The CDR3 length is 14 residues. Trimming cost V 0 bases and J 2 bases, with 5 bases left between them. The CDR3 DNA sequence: TGTGCCTGGAGTGTAAATACCTATAATTCACCCCTCCACTTT. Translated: CAWSVNTYNSPLHF.

For the CDR3, the DNA is TGTGCCAGCAGCCAACCCTCCTTTACCTACGAGCAGTACTTC. It specifies CASSQPSFTYEQYF. The J gene is TRBJ2-7, the V gene TRBV14, with D hard to call. Trimming left V 2 bases short and J 2 bases short, with 10 bases between. The CDR3 runs 14 residues. Per the germline V gene, CDR1 is SGHDN and CDR2 is FVKESK.

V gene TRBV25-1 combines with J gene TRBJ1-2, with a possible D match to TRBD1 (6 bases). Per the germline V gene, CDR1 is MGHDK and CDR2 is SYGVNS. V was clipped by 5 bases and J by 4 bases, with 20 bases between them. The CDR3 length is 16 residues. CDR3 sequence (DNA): TGTGCCAGCAGTCGGGACACGACTACCGGTGTCTATGGCTACACCTTC. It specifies CASSRDTTTGVYGYTF.

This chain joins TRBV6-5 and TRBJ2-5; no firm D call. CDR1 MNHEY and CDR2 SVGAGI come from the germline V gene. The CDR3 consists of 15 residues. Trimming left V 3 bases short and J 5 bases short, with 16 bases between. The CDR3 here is CASSYLGGRRETQYF. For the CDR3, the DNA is TGTGCCAGCAGTTATCTCGGTGGCCGGCGGGAGACCCAGTACTTC.

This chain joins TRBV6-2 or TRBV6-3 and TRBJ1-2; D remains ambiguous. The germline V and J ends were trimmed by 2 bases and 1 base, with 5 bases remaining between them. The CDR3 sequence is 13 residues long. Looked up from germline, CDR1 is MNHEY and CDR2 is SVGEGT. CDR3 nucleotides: TGTGCCAGCAGTTACATGAGTAACTATGGCTACACCTTC. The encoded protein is CASSYMSNYGYTF.

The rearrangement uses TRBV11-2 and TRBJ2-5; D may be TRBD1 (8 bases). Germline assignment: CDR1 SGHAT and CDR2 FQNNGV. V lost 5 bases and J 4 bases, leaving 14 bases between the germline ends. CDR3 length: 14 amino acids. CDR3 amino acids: CASSTGGAGETQYF. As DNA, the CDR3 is TGTGCCAGCAGCACAGGGGGGGCCGGAGAGACCCAGTACTTC.

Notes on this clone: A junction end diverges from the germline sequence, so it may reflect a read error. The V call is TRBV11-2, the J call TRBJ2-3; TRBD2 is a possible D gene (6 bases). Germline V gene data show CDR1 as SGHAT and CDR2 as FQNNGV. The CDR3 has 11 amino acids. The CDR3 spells CASSSGVVGIF. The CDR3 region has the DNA TGTGCCAGCAGCTCGGGAGTTGTCGGTATTTTT.

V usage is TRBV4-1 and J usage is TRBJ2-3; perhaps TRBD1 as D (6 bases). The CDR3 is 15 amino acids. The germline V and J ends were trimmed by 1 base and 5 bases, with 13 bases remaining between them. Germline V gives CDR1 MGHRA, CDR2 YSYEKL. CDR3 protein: CASSQGDRLVDTQYF. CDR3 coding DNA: TGCGCCAGCAGCCAAGGAGACAGGCTCGTAGATACGCAGTATTTT.

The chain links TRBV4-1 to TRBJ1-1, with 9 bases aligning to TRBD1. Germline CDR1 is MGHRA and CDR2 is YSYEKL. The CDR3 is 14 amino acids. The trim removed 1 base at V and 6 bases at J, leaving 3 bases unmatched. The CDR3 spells CASSQGQGESEAFF. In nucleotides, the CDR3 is TGCGCCAGCAGCCAAGGACAGGGGGAATCTGAAGCTTTCTTT.

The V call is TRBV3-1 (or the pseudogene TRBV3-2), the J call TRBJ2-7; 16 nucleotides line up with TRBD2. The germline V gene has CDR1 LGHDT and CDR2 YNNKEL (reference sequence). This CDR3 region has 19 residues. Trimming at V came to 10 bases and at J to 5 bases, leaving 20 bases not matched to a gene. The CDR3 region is CANVSSAPGLAGGPNEQYF. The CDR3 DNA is TGTGCCAACGTCAGCTCAGCCCCGGGACTAGCGGGGGGGCCAAACGAGCAGTACTTC.

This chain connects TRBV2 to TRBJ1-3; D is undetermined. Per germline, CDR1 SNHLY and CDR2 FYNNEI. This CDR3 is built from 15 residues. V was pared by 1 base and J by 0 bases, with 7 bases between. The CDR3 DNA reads TGTGCCAGCAGTGAAGTCCGAGGCTCTGGAAACACCATATATTTT. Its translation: CASSEVRGSGNTIYF. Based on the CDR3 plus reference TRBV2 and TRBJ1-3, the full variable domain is EPEVTQTPSHQVTQMGQEVILRCVPISNHLYFYWYRQILGQKVEFLVSFYNNEISEKSEIFDDQFSVERPDGSNFTLKIRSTKLEDSAMYFCASSEVRGSGNTIYFGEGSWLTVV.